The entry that follows covers one T cell receptor (beta chain) sequence. Its target is unknown. The sample belongs to a study of radiation and T cells in renal cell carcinoma. The assay was immunoSEQ multiplex PCR, and TCRdb's table has in-frame clones only and misses some. The data hold about 150,000 clones, with around 90% observed a single time. Time point defined: blood 2 weeks post-SBRT. This sample's treatment: 15 Gy SBRT to primary tumor, nephrectomy 4 weeks later. General observations from the study: Top tumor clonotypes rose in blood 2 weeks post-radiation, then contracted.

Specimen: blood, collected from a patient whose treatment included radiotherapy and nephrectomy. The origin of this receptor is a woman between 50 and 59 years old with renal cell carcinoma.

The CDR3 spells CASSPGRVETQYF. The CDR3 DNA sequence: TGTGCCAGCTCACCAGGCAGGGTGGAGACCCAGTACTTC. V gene TRBV18 combines with J gene TRBJ2-5; D may be TRBD1 (5 bases). The CDR3 is 13 residues long. V shed 2 bases and J shed 5 bases, with 9 bases lying between them. Germline values: CDR1 KGHSH, CDR2 LQKENI.